This T cell receptor beta chain was profiled in a study of OX40 agonist ivuxolimab in advanced cancers. As for the study in general: Dose-escalation subjects each had hepatocellular carcinoma, melanoma, renal cell or head and neck cancer.

Clones were sequenced by immunoSEQ multiplex PCR, and TCRdb holds only the in-frame ones, with some missing. The sample contains tens of thousands of clones, 70% to 90% of which appear only once. Looked up from germline, CDR1 is MNHNY and CDR2 is SVGAGI (reference sequence). The CDR3 consists of 12 residues. The V and J ends lost 5 bases and 6 bases, in that order; junction bases with no gene match: 0. Sequencing used CD4+ or CD8+ T cells sorted from blood, obtained in a trial of the OX40 agonist ivuxolimab. The chain links TRBV6-6 to TRBJ2-3, with 9 bases identical to TRBD1. This sequence originates from an adult with an advanced solid tumor such as melanoma, head and neck, liver or kidney cancer. The CDR3 DNA sequence: TGTGCCAGCAGTGGACAGGGGGATACGCAGTATTTT. This codes for CASSGQGDTQYF.